Each of the 11 T cell receptor beta chains below was sequenced from the same sample in a study of control samples from healthy donors and cancer patients. Clones were sequenced by immunoSEQ multiplex PCR, and TCRdb holds only the in-frame ones, with some missing. The sample lists tens of thousands of clones; roughly 93% were seen once. Specimen: PBMCs. These receptors all stem from a middle-aged woman with lung cancer.

V and J are TRBV30 and TRBJ1-3; unclear D gene. This CDR3 is 13 amino acids long. Germline loops: CDR1 GTSNPN, CDR2 SVGIG (reference sequence). Trimming took 2 bases from V and 1 from J, leaving 6 bases between them. CDR3 sequence (DNA): TGTGCCTGGAGTTCGACGTCTGGAAACACCATATATTTT. It yields the protein CAWSSTSGNTIYF.

V gene TRBV5-1 combines with J gene TRBJ1-1, with D possibly TRBD1 on 5 matching bases. The germline V gene has CDR1 SGHRS and CDR2 YFSETQ. V dropped 0 bases and J dropped 7 bases, with 13 bases sitting between them. This CDR3 is 14 amino acids long. As DNA, the CDR3 is TGCGCCAGCAGCTTGGAGGCAGGGTTGGGTGAAGCTTTCTTT. Its protein product is CASSLEAGLGEAFF.

The chain employs TRBV7-8 and TRBJ1-6, with D hard to call. CDR3 size: 16 residues. Germline V gene sequence: CDR1 SGHVS, CDR2 FQNEAQ. V was cut by 5 bases and J by 3 bases, with 14 bases left in between. This CDR3 is CASSEGSTFYNSPLHF. The CDR3 bases are TGTGCCAGCAGCGAGGGATCAACCTTCTATAATTCACCCCTCCACTTT. Full variable domain (remainder filled in from reference TRBV7-8 and TRBJ1-6): GAGVSQSPRYKVAKRGQDVALRCDPISGHVSLFWYQQALGQGPEFLTYFQNEAQLDKSGLPSDRFFAERPEGSVSTLKIQRTQQEDSAVYLCASSEGSTFYNSPLHFGNGTRLTVT.

The chain links TRBV27 to TRBJ2-3, with 10 nucleotides matching TRBD2. V lost 1 base, J lost 8 bases, and 6 bases stayed unmatched. The CDR3 runs 15 residues. Germline-derived CDR1 and CDR2 are MNHEY and SMNVEV (reference sequence). In DNA, the CDR3 is TGTGCCAGCAGTTTATTTAGCGGGGGGCTGGGTACGCAGTATTTT. Its translation is CASSLFSGGLGTQYF.

The V and J genes are TRBV5-6 and TRBJ2-2; D gene ambiguous. CDR1 SGHDT and CDR2 YYEEEE come from the germline V gene. Trimming left V 4 bases short and J 7 bases short, with 11 bases between. This CDR3 spans 13 amino acids. The CDR3: CASSPTNDGELFF. Here the CDR3 DNA reads TGTGCCAGCAGCCCAACTAACGACGGGGAGCTGTTTTTT.

V usage is TRBV28 and J usage is TRBJ1-5; D is uncertain. Germline V gene sequence: CDR1 MDHEN, CDR2 SYDVKM. V lost 4 bases to trimming and J lost 5 bases, with 15 bases between them. This CDR3 is 15 amino acids long. The CDR3: CASSSRGRGYQPQHF. The CDR3 coding sequence is TGTGCCAGCAGTTCACGCGGCCGCGGGTATCAGCCCCAGCATTTT.

The chain recombines TRBV5-5 with TRBJ1-4; TRBD1 agrees at 8 bases. Germline V CDR1 and CDR2: SGHKS, YYEKEE (reference sequence). The CDR3 is 18 amino acids. V was clipped by 0 bases and J by 6 bases; unmatched bases: 13. CDR3 residues: CASSLAWAGGSPDEKLFF. CDR3 in DNA: TGTGCCAGCAGCTTGGCCTGGGCAGGGGGCAGTCCTGATGAAAAACTGTTTTTT.

This rearrangement joins TRBV2 to TRBJ1-1; D not resolved. The V gene's germline CDR1 is SNHLY and CDR2 FYNNEI. This CDR3 comprises 16 residues. V was pared by 7 bases and J by 1 base, with 19 bases between. In DNA, the CDR3 is TGTGCCAGCAAATGGGATATCGCTCCCTCGAACACTGAAGCTTTCTTT. Residues: CASKWDIAPSNTEAFF. Full variable domain (remainder filled in from reference TRBV2 and TRBJ1-1): EPEVTQTPSHQVTQMGQEVILRCVPISNHLYFYWYRQILGQKVEFLVSFYNNEISEKSEIFDDQFSVERPDGSNFTLKIRSTKLEDSAMYFCASKWDIAPSNTEAFFGQGTRLTVV.

This chain connects TRBV3-1 (or the pseudogene TRBV3-2) to TRBJ2-1, with D maybe TRBD1 (6 bases). V was shortened by 3 bases and J by 6 bases, with 18 bases between the two germline ends. Per germline, CDR1 LGHDT and CDR2 YNNKEL (reference sequence). This CDR3 is built from 16 residues. CDR3 protein: CASSQGQGKRFNEQFF. DNA of the CDR3: TGTGCCAGCAGCCAGGGTCAGGGGAAGCGCTTCAATGAGCAGTTCTTC.

This clone was seen just once. The chain recombines TRBV7-9 with TRBJ2-2; 9 nucleotides line up with TRBD1. CDR3 length: 14 residues. V lost 5 bases, J lost 5 bases, and 3 bases stayed unmatched. CDR1 is SEHNR, CDR2 FQNEAQ, per germline (reference sequence). CDR3 loop: CASSRGTGTGELFF. In DNA, the CDR3 is TGTGCCAGCAGCAGAGGGACAGGGACCGGGGAGCTGTTTTTT.

The table lists this clone with a count of one. The chain is built from TRBV3-1 (or the pseudogene TRBV3-2) and TRBJ2-5; 8 nucleotides agree with TRBD2. V was pared by 2 bases and J by 5 bases, with 4 bases of the junction left unmatched. The CDR3 is 14 amino acids. Germline loops: CDR1 LGHDT, CDR2 YNNKEL (reference sequence). The DNA of the CDR3 is TGTGCCAGCAGCCAACGCGGGGGGCCCGAGACCCAGTACTTC. It codes for CASSQRGGPETQYF.